The TCR beta chain described here comes from a study of spatial heterogeneity in lung cancer. The overall study: An average of more than ten raw reads was observed per unique TCR and UMI combination.

The time point was: sample taken at primary tumor resection. Donation came from some 73 patients with untreated early-stage non-small cell lung cancer. The sequenced material consisted of unsorted whole RNA from tumor, nontumor lung or frozen PBMC. The length of the CDR3 is 17 residues. Trimming cost V 2 bases and J 5 bases, with 19 bases left between them. CDR1 SGHTA and CDR2 FQGNSA come from the germline V gene. TCR cDNA molecules each had a unique molecular identifier. From the 5' RACE reads, TCRdb called clonotypes with MiXCR, one entry per CDR3 protein. In the table there are roughly 6,100 distinct CDR3 sequences, about 13% of which are singletons.

The sample consisted of normal lung tissue next to the tumor, taken at surgery. The chain carries TRBV7-2 and TRBJ2-1; no clear D gene. This receptor was identified in a female donor with early-stage non-small cell lung cancer. The CDR3 DNA sequence: TGTGCCAGCAGCTTAAGCCCCGGGTTGGGTGAGAACAATGAGCAGTTCTTC. It codes for CASSLSPGLGENNEQFF.